These 21 T cell receptor beta chains came from one sample sequenced in a study of shared clonotypes between healthy human individuals. Positive CCR7 selection of CD45RO-negative cells yielded the naive CD8 cells, and terminally differentiated effector memory CD45RA+ cells were excluded. The protocol was immunoSEQ multiplex PCR, while the TCRdb copy is restricted to in-frame clones and leaves out a portion. Of roughly 2,000,000 clones in the sample, about 94% were seen once. Material for sequencing was naive CD8+ T cells sorted from blood. The receptors come from a man between 18 and 35 years old in good health.

Worth noting for this clone: Distinct nucleotide sequences in the sample also encode this CDR3. The chain has TRBV19 and TRBJ2-7, with 7 bases lining up with TRBD1. The J segment lost 0 bases and the V segment lost 5 bases, leaving 4 bases of the junction unmatched. CDR3 length equals 14 residues. Germline lookup yields CDR1 LNHDA and CDR2 SQIVND (reference sequence). CDR3 in amino acids: CASSLQGPSYEQYF. CDR3 bases: TGTGCCAGTAGTTTACAGGGGCCCTCCTACGAGCAGTACTTC.

CDR3 DNA: TGTGCCAGCAGTGACACGGACGCCATCACCTACGAGCAGTACTTC. Its protein is CASSDTDAITYEQYF. The genes are TRBV2 and TRBJ2-7, with no clear D. V was pared by 3 bases and J by 2 bases, with 14 bases between. CDR3 length equals 15 residues. Germline V gene sequence: CDR1 SNHLY, CDR2 FYNNEI.

This rearrangement joins TRBV4-2 to TRBJ1-6; the D gene is possibly TRBD1 (6 bases). Trimming pared 0 bases from V and 4 bases from J, leaving 16 bases between. Germline V gene sequence: CDR1 LGHNA, CDR2 YNFKEQ. This CDR3 spans 18 amino acids. CDR3 region: CASSQDHQGPVYNSPLHF. The CDR3 DNA reads as TGTGCCAGCAGCCAAGATCATCAGGGGCCCGTATATAATTCACCCCTCCACTTT.

This chain uses TRBV5-1 with TRBJ2-1, with TRBD2 matching over 12 bases. CDR1 SGHRS and CDR2 YFSETQ come from the germline V gene. The CDR3 has 17 amino acids. V dropped 0 bases and J dropped 6; count of bases not matched to a gene: 7. The CDR3 sequence is CASSLGLAGASGNEQFF. CDR3 sequence (DNA): TGCGCCAGCAGCTTGGGACTAGCGGGAGCTTCGGGCAATGAGCAGTTCTTC.

The genes are TRBV30 and TRBJ2-3; 9 bases agree with TRBD1. CDR1 and CDR2 (germline): GTSNPN, SVGIG (reference sequence). The CDR3 runs to 14 residues. J lost 4 bases, V lost 1 base, and 3 bases had no gene match. CDR3 DNA sequence: TGTGCCTGGAGTGCTACAGGGGGCGCAGATACGCAGTATTTT. Translation: CAWSATGGADTQYF.

Notes on this clone: Other DNA variants within this sample encode the same CDR3. This chain uses TRBV27 with TRBJ2-3; D is ambiguous. The CDR3 has 13 amino acids. Trimming stripped 6 bases from V and 0 bases from J, with 7 bases between. Per germline, CDR1 MNHEY and CDR2 SMNVEV (reference sequence). The CDR3 spells CASSPLSTDTQYF. In DNA, the CDR3 is TGTGCCAGCAGCCCCTTGAGCACAGATACGCAGTATTTT.

A single count supports this clone. V usage is TRBV5-4 and J usage is TRBJ1-2, with D unresolved. V lost 2 bases, J lost 2 bases, and 7 bases lay in between. The CDR3 runs 13 residues. CDR1 and CDR2 (germline): SGHNT, YYREEE (reference sequence). The CDR3 loop reads CASSLDENYGYTF. CDR3 coding DNA: TGTGCCAGCAGCTTAGACGAAAACTATGGCTACACCTTC.

This chain uses TRBV27 with TRBJ2-1, with 7 bases fitting TRBD2. Germline V gene data show CDR1 as MNHEY and CDR2 as SMNVEV (reference sequence). The ends lost 1 base at V and 0 bases at J; junction bases unmatched: 3. The CDR3 is made up of 16 amino acids. The CDR3 sequence is CASSLLAGRSYNEQFF. The DNA for the CDR3 is TGTGCCAGCAGTTTATTAGCGGGCCGCTCCTACAATGAGCAGTTCTTC.

The chain carries TRBV28 and TRBJ2-7; 7 bases fit TRBD1. The CDR3 has 14 amino acids. V gave up 1 base and J gave up 1 base; unmatched junction bases: 1. Germline CDR1 reads MDHEN; CDR2 reads SYDVKM. The CDR3 region is CASSLSDRSYEQYF. In DNA form, the CDR3 reads TGTGCCAGCAGTTTATCGGACAGGTCCTACGAGCAGTACTTC.

J is TRBJ1-6 and V is TRBV2, with D tentatively TRBD1 (5 bases). Trimming pared 5 bases from V and 0 bases from J, leaving 14 bases between. This CDR3 spans 17 amino acids. Germline CDR1 is SNHLY and CDR2 is FYNNEI. The CDR3 region has the DNA TGTGCCAGCAGTTTTCGGGGACTAAGCTCCTATAATTCACCCCTCCACTTT. It yields the protein CASSFRGLSSYNSPLHF.

The genes are TRBV29-1 and TRBJ2-3; 9 bases fit TRBD1. CDR3 size: 12 residues. With 5 bases clipped from V and 4 bases from J, the junction kept 1 base outside the gene matches. Germline assignment: CDR1 SQVTM and CDR2 ANQGSEA. The CDR3 here is CSVRDRADTQYF. In DNA form, the CDR3 reads TGCAGCGTTAGGGACAGGGCAGATACGCAGTATTTT.

This clone has just one count. The rearrangement joins TRBV5-1 to TRBJ2-7; 9 bases line up with TRBD2. Per germline, CDR1 SGHRS and CDR2 YFSETQ. This CDR3 comprises 15 residues. The ends lost 0 bases at V and 5 bases at J; junction bases unmatched: 6. DNA of the CDR3: TGCGCCAGCAGCTTGGAGGGACTAGCCCAAAACGAGCAGTACTTC. Amino acid sequence: CASSLEGLAQNEQYF.

The gene calls are TRBV6-6 and TRBJ1-2; 8 bases match TRBD1. Germline V lookup: CDR1 MNHNY, CDR2 SVGAGI (reference sequence). CDR3 size: 16 residues. The ends lost 2 bases at V and 5 bases at J; junction bases unmatched: 10. As DNA, the CDR3 is TGTGCCAGCAGTTACGGCCCGGGGACAGGAGTTTATGGCTACACCTTC. It is translated as CASSYGPGTGVYGYTF.

The V call is TRBV6-6, the J call TRBJ2-7; D is ambiguous. Germline values: CDR1 MNHNY, CDR2 SVGAGI (reference sequence). V lost 2 bases, J lost 6 bases, and 8 bases lay in between. The CDR3 covers 12 residues. CDR3 sequence (DNA): TGTGCCAGCAGTTACACCGCCGTCGAGCAGTACTTC. This codes for CASSYTAVEQYF.

As concerns this clone: This sample also contains other DNA sequences that code for the same CDR3. The J gene is TRBJ1-5, the V gene TRBV5-1; D is unresolved. The CDR3 sequence is 13 residues long. Germline lookup yields CDR1 SGHRS and CDR2 YFSETQ. V lost 2 bases and J 2 bases, leaving 5 bases between the germline ends. In DNA, the CDR3 is TGCGCCAGCAGCTTTGAGGGCAATCAGCCCCAGCATTTT. Protein product: CASSFEGNQPQHF.

A word on this clone: Other DNA sequences in the same sample also yield this CDR3. This rearrangement joins TRBV4-1 to TRBJ2-1; possible D gene TRBD1, 6 bases. The V end was cut by 0 bases, the J end by 4 bases, with 7 bases between. There are 14 residues in the CDR3. The germline V gene has CDR1 MGHRA and CDR2 YSYEKL. The CDR3 sequence is CASSQDQGYNEQFF. The CDR3, as DNA: TGCGCCAGCAGCCAAGATCAGGGGTACAATGAGCAGTTCTTC.

The V and J genes are TRBV27 and TRBJ2-1; D uncertain. Per the germline V gene, CDR1 is MNHEY and CDR2 is SMNVEV (reference sequence). Deletions cut 3 bases from V and 6 bases from J, with 12 bases between. The CDR3 has 14 amino acids. The CDR3 DNA sequence: TGTGCCAGCAGTTTCCTGGGCCCCCTCAATGAGCAGTTCTTC. It encodes CASSFLGPLNEQFF.

The chain uses TRBV25-1 and TRBJ1-2; tentatively, D is TRBD1 (5 bases). V was clipped by 1 base and J by 4 bases, with 13 bases between them. The germline V gene has CDR1 MGHDK and CDR2 SYGVNS. The CDR3 has 15 residues. The CDR3 loop reads CASSESGVRAYGYTF. The CDR3 coding sequence is TGTGCCAGCAGTGAATCTGGGGTCAGGGCCTATGGCTACACCTTC.

The rearrangement uses TRBV5-1 and TRBJ2-7; D is ambiguous. Germline V gives CDR1 SGHRS, CDR2 YFSETQ. The CDR3 is made up of 15 amino acids. Trimming removed 1 base at V and 0 bases at J, with 11 bases between. CDR3 nucleotides: TGCGCCAGCAGCTTGTCCGGGCCGAGCTCCTACGAGCAGTACTTC. This gives the protein CASSLSGPSSYEQYF.

The chain combines TRBV10-2 with TRBJ2-2; D is ambiguous. Trimming stripped 6 bases from V and 6 bases from J, with 8 bases between. The CDR3 has 12 amino acids. From germline, CDR1 is WSHSY and CDR2 SAAADI. CDR3 loop: CASSQAAGELFF. The CDR3 DNA reads TGCGCCAGCAGCCAGGCAGCCGGGGAGCTGTTTTTT.

As regards this clone: The identical CDR3 is also encoded by other nucleotide sequences in the sample. The gene calls are TRBV28 and TRBJ2-7; TRBD1 matches at 8 bases. V shed 2 bases and J 2 bases; nucleotides not matched to a gene: 2. The CDR3 consists of 14 residues. Germline CDR1 reads MDHEN; CDR2 reads SYDVKM. The CDR3 loop reads CASSLTGGPYEQYF. CDR3 nucleotide sequence: TGTGCCAGCAGTTTAACAGGGGGGCCCTACGAGCAGTACTTC.